These 10 T cell receptor beta chains share one sample of origin, sequenced in a study of T-cell reconstitution after alpha-beta-depleted transplantation in children. As it was prepared, the TCRbeta library received unique molecular identifiers. One entry per CDR3 protein results from TCRdb running MiXCR on the PCR reads. The table shows about 500,000 distinct CDR3 sequences, with approximately 30% occurring only once. The material sequenced was PBMCs from the stem cell graft donor, taken from the stem cell graft. The receptors here all came from a human donor who donated a stem cell graft to a child with aplastic anemia.

The chain combines TRBV30 with TRBJ1-4, with a possible D match to TRBD1 (6 bases). This CDR3 comprises 15 residues. CDR1 GTSNPN and CDR2 SVGIG come from the germline V gene (reference sequence). The germline V and J ends were trimmed by 1 base and 6 bases, with 15 bases remaining between them. The CDR3 reads CAWSGTQGPHEKLFF. In nucleotides, the CDR3 is TGTGCCTGGAGTGGAACACAGGGTCCTCATGAAAAACTGTTTTTT.

This clonotype turned up a few times. The J gene is TRBJ2-5, the V gene TRBV13, with D possibly TRBD2 on 5 matching bases. Germline V CDR1 and CDR2: PRHDT, FYEKMQ (reference sequence). V gave up 2 bases and J gave up 0 bases, with 10 bases separating them. The CDR3 totals 15 residues. DNA for the CDR3: TGTGCCAGCAGCTTACATCCGGGATACCAAGAGACCCAGTACTTC. Translation: CASSLHPGYQETQYF.

This clonotype occurred a few times. The gene calls are TRBV4-3 and TRBJ2-3, with 8 nucleotides matching TRBD1. J was trimmed by 8 bases and V by 0 bases; bases with no gene match: 4. This CDR3 spans 14 amino acids. The germline V gene has CDR1 LGHNA and CDR2 YSLEER. The CDR3: CASSQESGGTTQYF. CDR3 bases: TGCGCCAGCAGCCAAGAGTCAGGGGGCACTACGCAGTATTTT.

This clonotype was counted at least ten times. The chain employs TRBV20-1 and TRBJ1-2, with D perhaps matching TRBD1 (6 bases). The CDR3 loop spans 14 amino acids. CDR1 and CDR2 (germline): DFQATT, SNEGSKA (reference sequence). Trimming pared 3 bases from V and 0 bases from J, leaving 11 bases between. The DNA for the CDR3 is TGCAGTGCTAGGGGACACCTGTCTAACTATGGCTACACCTTC. It encodes CSARGHLSNYGYTF.

This clonotype was recorded a few times. The chain carries TRBV7-9 and TRBJ1-5, with D perhaps matching TRBD1 (5 bases). CDR3 size: 12 residues. Trimming cost V 4 bases and J 4 bases, with 5 bases left between them. Germline assignment: CDR1 SEHNR and CDR2 FQNEAQ (reference sequence). The CDR3 nucleotides are TGTGCCAGCAGCTCAGGGAATCAGCCCCAGCATTTT. Translated, it gives CASSSGNQPQHF.

V usage is TRBV25-1 and J usage is TRBJ1-2; D might be TRBD1 (6 bases). CDR1 and CDR2 (germline): MGHDK, SYGVNS. CDR3 length: 16 residues. The V end was cut by 0 bases, the J end by 7 bases, with 18 bases between. CDR3 in amino acids: CASSEYGYRESGGYTF. The CDR3 coding sequence is TGTGCCAGCAGTGAATATGGGTACAGGGAGAGCGGTGGCTACACCTTC.

This clonotype was counted a few times. The V and J genes are TRBV7-9 and TRBJ2-1; 7 positions agree with TRBD2. The CDR3 runs 14 residues. Losses at the gene ends were 4 bases for V and 7 bases for J; bases not matched to a gene: 7. From germline, CDR1 is SEHNR and CDR2 FQNEAQ (reference sequence). The CDR3 bases are TGTGCCAGCAGCTCCCGCCGCGGGGGAAATGAGCAGTTCTTC. Translation gives CASSSRRGGNEQFF.

This chain connects TRBV11-2 to TRBJ2-2, with D maybe TRBD1 (5 bases). The CDR3 is 14 residues long. V lost 3 bases and J lost 5, with 10 bases in between. Germline V gives CDR1 SGHAT, CDR2 FQNNGV. CDR3 sequence reads: CASSFYSGTGELFF. CDR3 DNA sequence: TGTGCCAGCAGCTTTTATTCAGGGACCGGGGAGCTGTTTTTT.

This rearrangement joins TRBV5-1 to TRBJ2-2; D is unresolved. Per germline, CDR1 SGHRS and CDR2 YFSETQ. The CDR3 runs 15 residues. Trimming cost V 0 bases and J 3 bases, with 9 bases left between them. CDR3 amino acids: CASSLETRDTGELFF. The CDR3 DNA follows: TGCGCCAGCAGCTTGGAGACCCGGGACACCGGGGAGCTGTTTTTT.

The J gene is TRBJ2-7, the V gene TRBV27; perhaps TRBD2 as D (7 bases). The germline gives CDR1 MNHEY, CDR2 SMNVEV (reference sequence). This CDR3 is built from 13 residues. The CDR3 here is CPWGGGRSHEQYV. In DNA, the CDR3 is TGTCCCTGGGGGGGCGGGAGAAGTCACGAGCAGTACGTC.